The subject of this entry is one T cell receptor (beta chain). Its antigen is currently unknown. The second PCR ran roughly 6 to 11 cycles with a sample-barcoded 5' primer and J-beta primers. TCRdb reprocessed the 5' RACE reads with MiXCR, giving one entry per CDR3 protein. The table includes roughly 730,000 distinct CDR3 sequences, about 56% detected once. This sample is part of a study of blood T cells in healthy people across ages. The V gene end was trimmed by 6 bases and the J gene end by 7 bases; junction bases not matched to a gene: 20. CDR3 length: 17 amino acids. From germline, CDR1 is LGHNA and CDR2 YNFKEQ. Study-level points and caveats: Across samples, TCR beta diversity tracked strongly with naive T cell percentage.

Sequencing was performed on blood. This receptor was taken from a man between 40 and 49 years old in good health. The rearrangement uses TRBV4-2 and TRBJ2-7; 8 bases agree with TRBD1. CDR3 loop: CASSRTGQEEVGREQYF. The CDR3 nucleotides read TGTGCCAGCAGTCGGACAGGGCAAGAGGAGGTTGGTCGGGAGCAGTACTTC.